This passage covers 18 T cell receptor beta chains from one sample sequenced in a study of cytomegalovirus exposure and HLA in healthy donors. TCRdb's copy holds only in-frame clones and misses some; the assay was immunoSEQ multiplex PCR. The sample has 200,000 to 250,000 clones; about 93% are singletons. Specimen: PBMCs. The receptors originated from a woman aged 18-29 years in good health and CMV-seronegative.

The chain couples TRBV5-1 to TRBJ2-2; TRBD2 agrees at 11 bases. V dropped 3 bases and J dropped 0; count of bases not matched to a gene: 10. The CDR3 is made up of 19 amino acids. Germline assignment: CDR1 SGHRS and CDR2 YFSETQ. Written as DNA, the CDR3 is TGCGCCAGCAGCTCAAAACCGACTAGCGGGGCGGCGAACACCGGGGAGCTGTTTTTT. It yields the protein CASSSKPTSGAANTGELFF.

The chain employs TRBV9 and TRBJ1-6; 7 bases align to TRBD1. The V segment lost 3 bases and the J segment 7 bases; nucleotides outside the gene matches: 1. This CDR3 is 13 amino acids long. CDR1 is SGDLS, CDR2 YYNGEE, per germline. CDR3 nucleotide sequence: TGTGCCAGCAGCGGCAGGGGGAATTCACCCCTCCACTTT. Translation gives CASSGRGNSPLHF.

This clone was seen a single time. The chain has TRBV6-1 and TRBJ2-7; no clear D gene. CDR1 is MNHNS and CDR2 is SASEGT in the germline V gene. V dropped 7 bases and J dropped 3 bases, with 10 bases sitting between them. The CDR3 contains 12 residues. CDR3 amino acids: CASKQPLYEQYF. Written as DNA, the CDR3 is TGTGCCAGCAAACAGCCACTCTACGAGCAGTACTTC.

In this sample, this clone turned up once. The chain carries TRBV25-1 and TRBJ2-5, with 9 bases matching TRBD1. This CDR3 has 17 amino acids. V lost 3 bases, J lost 3 bases, and 11 bases stayed unmatched. Germline CDR1 MGHDK, CDR2 SYGVNS. CDR3 amino acids: CASSETHRGTGKETQYF. CDR3 DNA sequence: TGTGCCAGCAGTGAGACTCACCGCGGGACAGGGAAAGAGACCCAGTACTTC.

V gene TRBV5-6 combines with J gene TRBJ2-2; 11 bases agree with TRBD2. CDR1 and CDR2 (germline): SGHDT, YYEEEE. This CDR3 is 16 amino acids long. Trimming at V came to 4 bases and at J to 4 bases, leaving 6 bases not matched to a gene. Written as DNA, the CDR3 is TGTGCCAGCAGCCTACTAGCGGGAGTGAGCACCGGGGAGCTGTTTTTT. Encoded protein: CASSLLAGVSTGELFF. The whole variable domain, filled in from reference TRBV5-6 and TRBJ2-2, reads DAGVTQSPTHLIKTRGQQVTLRCSPKSGHDTVSWYQQALGQGPQFIFQYYEEEERQRGNFPDRFSGHQFPNYSSELNVNALLLGDSALYLCASSLLAGVSTGELFFGEGSRLTVL.

CDR3 nucleotides: TGTGCCTGGAGTAGGACAGTGAACACTGAAGCTTTCTTT. Translation gives CAWSRTVNTEAFF. V gene TRBV30 combines with J gene TRBJ1-1; D may be TRBD1 (6 bases). Germline values: CDR1 GTSNPN, CDR2 SVGIG (reference sequence). This CDR3 comprises 13 residues. Trimming took 2 bases from V and 0 from J, leaving 7 bases between them.

V usage is TRBV29-1 and J usage is TRBJ2-3; TRBD1 matches 9 bases. Trimming removed 4 bases from V and 3 bases from J; junction bases left unmatched: 2. Germline V gene lookup returns CDR1 SQVTM and CDR2 ANQGSEA. CDR3 size: 13 residues. For the CDR3, the DNA is TGCAGCGTTGGCGGGACAGGGACAGATACGCAGTATTTT. As protein: CSVGGTGTDTQYF.

The chain has TRBV18 and TRBJ2-3; no definite D call. CDR1 is KGHSH, CDR2 LQKENI, per germline. Deletions cut 3 bases from V and 2 bases from J, with 6 bases between. This CDR3 has 13 amino acids. This chain's CDR3 is CASSPLLTDTQYF. The CDR3 DNA sequence: TGTGCCAGCTCACCTTTACTCACAGATACGCAGTATTTT.

The chain combines TRBV7-2 with TRBJ1-2; no reliable D call. Per the germline V gene, CDR1 is SGHTA and CDR2 is FQGNSA. The V end lost 5 bases, the J end lost 2 bases, and 15 bases lay between the germline ends. The CDR3 extends over 15 amino acids. The CDR3 loop reads CASSILSRRNYGYTF. The CDR3 DNA sequence: TGTGCCAGCAGCATACTTTCCCGGAGAAACTATGGCTACACCTTC.

This chain uses TRBV6-6 with TRBJ1-5; D is possibly TRBD1 (5 bases). The CDR3 is made up of 13 amino acids. V lost 8 bases and J 6 bases, leaving 14 bases between the germline ends. The germline V gene has CDR1 MNHNY and CDR2 SVGAGI (reference sequence). CDR3 bases: TGTGCCAGCCACAGGAGCGACAGTCAGCCCCAGCATTTT. It specifies CASHRSDSQPQHF.

This clone was counted once. This chain connects TRBV5-5 to TRBJ2-7, with 13 bases identical to TRBD2. The V gene's germline CDR1 is SGHKS and CDR2 YYEKEE (reference sequence). V lost 4 bases to trimming and J lost 9 bases; unmatched junction nucleotides: 10. CDR3 length: 15 residues. DNA for the CDR3: TGTGCCAGCAGCGGGGGACTAGCGGGACTTGTGGCGCAGTACTTC. Encoded protein: CASSGGLAGLVAQYF.

CDR3 sequence (DNA): TGTGCCAGCAGTGTGACCCCGGACAAGAATGAGCAGTTCTTC. Translating it yields CASSVTPDKNEQFF. The chain couples TRBV6-5 to TRBJ2-1; D might be TRBD1 (5 bases). The V gene lost 5 bases and the J gene lost 7 bases, with 15 bases spanning the gap. The CDR3 is 14 amino acids. CDR1 is MNHEY, CDR2 SVGAGI, per germline.

CDR3 protein: CASSQGGATEAFF. Here the CDR3 DNA reads TGTGCCAGCAGTCAAGGGGGGGCCACTGAAGCTTTCTTT. The J gene is TRBJ1-1, the V gene TRBV28, with D perhaps TRBD1 (6 bases). V dropped 5 bases and J dropped 4 bases, with 11 bases sitting between them. The CDR3 is 13 residues long. Germline CDR1 MDHEN, CDR2 SYDVKM.

CDR3 protein: CASSLGGANYGYTF. The CDR3 bases are TGTGCCAGCAGTTTAGGGGGGGCGAATTATGGCTACACCTTC. The chain carries TRBV28 and TRBJ1-2; tentative D call: TRBD1 (6 bases). The CDR3 spans 14 residues. V gave up 2 bases and J gave up 5 bases, with 12 bases separating them. From germline, CDR1 is MDHEN and CDR2 SYDVKM.

The CDR3 bases are TGTGCCAGTAGTATAAAACCAGGGGTCGGAGATACGCAGTATTTT. Translating it yields CASSIKPGVGDTQYF. V gene TRBV19 combines with J gene TRBJ2-3, with D possibly matching TRBD1 (6 bases). The V end lost 2 bases, the J end lost 5 bases, and 14 bases lay between the germline ends. Germline V lookup: CDR1 LNHDA, CDR2 SQIVND (reference sequence). The CDR3 loop spans 15 amino acids.

This chain connects TRBV7-9 to TRBJ2-7, with 10 bases matching TRBD1. V shed 1 base, J shed 0 bases, and the junction held 6 bases outside the gene matches. The CDR3 length is 17 residues. Germline CDR1 and CDR2: SEHNR and FQNEAQ (reference sequence). The CDR3 reads CASSLGRDRGISYEQYF. CDR3 DNA: TGTGCCAGCAGCTTAGGACGGGACAGGGGCATCTCCTACGAGCAGTACTTC.

The V gene is TRBV5-1, the J gene TRBJ2-7; 7 bases are a match to TRBD2. The germline gives CDR1 SGHRS, CDR2 YFSETQ. The CDR3 extends over 14 amino acids. V shed 2 bases and J 1 base; nucleotides not matched to a gene: 3. DNA for the CDR3: TGCGCCAGCAGCTTTTACGGGGGGTCCTACGAGCAGTACTTC. It codes for CASSFYGGSYEQYF.

This sequence joins TRBV28 and TRBJ1-2, with D tentatively TRBD1 (5 bases). Germline CDR1 MDHEN, CDR2 SYDVKM. The CDR3 spans 14 residues. Between the trimmed V and J ends, which lost 3 bases and 4 bases, there was a span of 12 bases. CDR3 sequence reads: CASSFFRATYGYTF. CDR3 DNA sequence: TGTGCCAGCAGTTTTTTCAGGGCCACCTATGGCTACACCTTC.